Presented here are 7 T cell receptor beta chains from one specimen sequenced in a study of blood T cell repertoires in COVID-19. Repertoires were generated with immunoSEQ multiplex PCR, while TCRdb's copy carries only in-frame clones and drops some. The sample lists 250,000 to 400,000 clones; more than 70% were seen once. Sample: peripheral blood. These TCRs come from a woman aged 30 to 39 with COVID-19, enrolled during active disease.

The chain is built from TRBV5-6 and TRBJ1-3, with 10 bases matching TRBD1. The CDR3 is 17 residues long. The J segment lost 2 bases and the V segment lost 3 bases, leaving 8 bases of the junction unmatched. Germline V lookup: CDR1 SGHDT, CDR2 YYEEEE. The CDR3 loop is CASSSTRQGAAGNTIYF. In DNA, the CDR3 is TGTGCCAGCAGCTCCACCCGACAGGGGGCGGCTGGAAACACCATATATTTT.

The chain links TRBV4-2 to TRBJ2-5; 8 nucleotides agree with TRBD2. The CDR3 has 17 residues. The V gene's germline CDR1 is LGHNA and CDR2 YNFKEQ. V trimming: 1 base; J trimming: 4 bases; junction bases outside the gene matches: 11. DNA for the CDR3: TGTGCCAGCAGCCAAGGGGTTGCGGGGGGCACCTTAGAGACCCAGTACTTC. Protein: CASSQGVAGGTLETQYF.

The chain employs TRBV18 and TRBJ1-4; maybe TRBD1 (6 bases). Germline V gene lookup returns CDR1 KGHSH and CDR2 LQKENI. The V gene lost 2 bases and the J gene lost 8 bases, with 9 bases spanning the gap. CDR3 length: 13 amino acids. CDR3 protein: CASSPNQGEKLFF. The CDR3 DNA follows: TGTGCCAGCTCACCAAATCAGGGGGAAAAACTGTTTTTT.

V usage is TRBV24-1 and J usage is TRBJ1-1; TRBD1 might be the D (6 bases). CDR1 and CDR2 from the germline V gene are KGHDR and SFDVKD. The length of the CDR3 is 15 residues. V was shortened by 2 bases and J by 0 bases, with 9 bases between the two germline ends. The DNA for the CDR3 is TGTGCCACCAGTGATTCCGGACAGTTGAACACTGAAGCTTTCTTT. Its protein product is CATSDSGQLNTEAFF.

In this sample, this clone turned up a few times. CDR3 residues: CASSLAPYYEQYF. CDR3 in DNA: TGTGCCAGCAGCTTAGCCCCTTATTACGAGCAGTACTTC. The V and J genes are TRBV7-8 and TRBJ2-7; D ambiguous. In germline, CDR1 is SGHVS, CDR2 FQNEAQ. V lost 0 bases to trimming and J lost 4 bases, with 7 bases between them. This CDR3 spans 13 amino acids.

V is TRBV12-5 and J is TRBJ1-2; D possibly corresponds to TRBD1 (5 bases). V lost 5 bases, J lost 4 bases, and 14 bases lay in between. CDR3 length equals 14 residues. Germline V gene lookup returns CDR1 LGHNT and CDR2 FRNRAP. The CDR3 sequence is CASGAAGTVYGYTF. For the CDR3, the DNA is TGTGCTAGTGGTGCCGCCGGGACTGTCTATGGCTACACCTTC.

V is TRBV7-9 and J is TRBJ2-7; 9 positions agree with TRBD1. Germline CDR1 reads SEHNR; CDR2 reads FQNEAQ (reference sequence). There are 14 residues in the CDR3. V was pared by 3 bases and J by 7 bases, with 7 bases of the junction left unmatched. CDR3 coding DNA: TGTGCCAGCAGCTTCTTACAGGGGGCAGGGGAGCAGTACTTC. This gives the protein CASSFLQGAGEQYF. The variable domain in full, completed from reference TRBV7-9 and TRBJ2-7, reads DTGVSQNPRHKITKRGQNVTFRCDPISEHNRLYWYRQTLGQGPEFLTYFQNEAQLEKSRLLSDRFSAERPKGSFSTLEIQRTEQGDSAMYLCASSFLQGAGEQYFGPGTRLTVT.